These 20 T cell receptor beta chains were sequenced from one sample in a study of T cell clonotyping in hematopoietic cell transplantation. Only in-frame clones appear in the TCRdb table, and some are missing; sequencing was by immunoSEQ multiplex PCR. Among over 4,500 clones, 72% were seen once, and the ten largest hold 20% to 30%. This sample comprised PBMCs, obtained 100 days after allogeneic stem cell transplant. The origin of the receptors is a female patient aged 45-60 years who had an allogeneic stem cell transplant, so the T cells may come from the graft donor. Some clones in this sample may be carry-over from other donors' samples.

This chain links TRBV9 with TRBJ2-3, with D hard to call. Germline values: CDR1 SGDLS, CDR2 YYNGEE. This CDR3 has 17 residues. V was clipped by 3 bases and J by 0 bases, with 17 bases between them. CDR3 nucleotide sequence: TGTGCCAGCAGCGGGCGATTAACTACTGGCAGCACAGATACGCAGTATTTT. It yields the protein CASSGRLTTGSTDTQYF.

The genes are TRBV30 and TRBJ1-2; TRBD1 is a possible D gene (6 bases). CDR3 length equals 14 residues. Germline V gene data show CDR1 as GTSNPN and CDR2 as SVGIG (reference sequence). Trimming took off 3 bases at V and 2 bases at J, with 13 bases between the two ends. The CDR3 loop reads CAWRGRGTNYGYTF. The CDR3 DNA reads as TGTGCCTGGAGAGGGCGGGGGACAAACTATGGCTACACCTTC.

The chain uses TRBV19 and TRBJ1-2, with D perhaps TRBD1 (5 bases). With 1 base removed from V and 4 bases from J, the gap between germline ends came to 16 bases. The CDR3 has 16 amino acids. Germline CDR1 is LNHDA and CDR2 is SQIVND (reference sequence). The CDR3 sequence is CASSIVTGDGSYGYTF. As DNA, the CDR3 is TGTGCCAGTAGTATAGTGACCGGGGACGGGTCCTATGGCTACACCTTC.

The chain couples TRBV2 to TRBJ2-7, with TRBD2 matching over 9 bases. V shed 6 bases, J shed 5 bases, and the junction held 11 bases outside the gene matches. The CDR3 runs 15 residues. Germline V gene sequence: CDR1 SNHLY, CDR2 FYNNEI. In DNA form, the CDR3 reads TGTGCCAGCAGCCCCCTGAGACTAGCGGCAAACGAGCAGTACTTC. Protein sequence: CASSPLRLAANEQYF.

The rearrangement uses TRBV7-2 and TRBJ2-7; D is possibly TRBD1 or TRBD2 (5 bases each). The CDR3 covers 16 residues. Trimming shortened V by 1 base and J by 3 bases, and 16 bases separated the two germline ends. Germline-derived CDR1 and CDR2 are SGHTA and FQGNSA. CDR3 protein: CASSLVGASPNYEQYF. The CDR3 DNA follows: TGTGCCAGCAGCTTAGTCGGGGCCTCACCTAACTACGAGCAGTACTTC.

The chain couples TRBV29-1 to TRBJ1-2, with TRBD1 matching 10 bases. The CDR3 contains 17 residues. Germline-derived CDR1 and CDR2 are SQVTM and ANQGSEA. J lost 5 bases, V lost 7 bases, and 19 bases had no gene match. CDR3 in DNA: TGCAGCGCTCTCGTGATTGGACAGGGGGTATCGGTGTATGGCTACACCTTC. Protein sequence: CSALVIGQGVSVYGYTF.

This chain connects TRBV5-6 to TRBJ1-4, with 9 nucleotides matching TRBD1. J lost 3 bases, V lost 4 bases, and 4 bases had no gene match. CDR3 length: 15 residues. Germline V lookup: CDR1 SGHDT, CDR2 YYEEEE. This chain's CDR3 is CASSIGQGPNEKLFF. The CDR3 DNA reads TGTGCCAGCAGCATCGGACAGGGGCCTAATGAAAAACTGTTTTTT.

V is TRBV10-2 and J is TRBJ2-4, with 13 bases aligning to TRBD2. The germline V gene has CDR1 WSHSY and CDR2 SAAADI. The CDR3 length is 17 residues. Germline trimming cut 3 bases from V and 4 bases from J; bases unmatched to any gene: 6. CDR3 protein: CASSDYTSGRGKNIQYF. CDR3 DNA: TGCGCCAGCAGTGACTATACTAGCGGGAGGGGGAAAAACATTCAGTACTTC.

This clone has more than one count but fewer than ten. This CDR3 is also generated by other DNA sequences in the sample. The chain carries TRBV6-5 and TRBJ2-2, with 7 bases aligning to TRBD2. The ends lost 8 bases at V and 5 bases at J; junction bases unmatched: 5. Germline assignment: CDR1 MNHEY and CDR2 SVGAGI. The CDR3 extends over 13 amino acids. Here the CDR3 reads CASRTGGTGELFF. In DNA, the CDR3 is TGTGCCAGCCGGACGGGAGGAACCGGGGAGCTGTTTTTT.

The CDR3 DNA follows: TGTGCCAGCAGCTATTTAGGGGGCAATCAGCCCCAGCATTTT. Translated: CASSYLGGNQPQHF. V and J are TRBV7-2 and TRBJ1-5; the D gene is possibly TRBD1 (5 bases). Germline V gene sequence: CDR1 SGHTA, CDR2 FQGNSA. V lost 4 bases, J lost 2 bases, and 9 bases lay in between. The CDR3 consists of 14 residues.

This clone was recorded only once. The chain joins TRBV6-6 to TRBJ1-2; 9 bases map to TRBD1. Germline V gives CDR1 MNHNY, CDR2 SVGAGI (reference sequence). The CDR3 runs to 14 residues. Losses at the gene ends were 8 bases for V and 8 bases for J; bases not matched to a gene: 12. The DNA of the CDR3 is TGTGCCAGCTCCCAGACAGGGGGGTTGGCGGGCTACACCTTC. Its protein product is CASSQTGGLAGYTF.

V usage is TRBV6-5 and J usage is TRBJ1-5, with D perhaps matching TRBD1 (5 bases). CDR3 size: 15 residues. V lost 2 bases, J lost 2 bases, and 10 bases lay in between. Germline V gene data show CDR1 as MNHEY and CDR2 as SVGAGI. The chain's CDR3 is CASSYQGPGNQPQHF. The CDR3, as DNA: TGTGCCAGCAGTTACCAGGGACCAGGCAATCAGCCCCAGCATTTT.

The chain carries TRBV30 and TRBJ1-5; maybe TRBD1 (5 bases). Looked up from germline, CDR1 is GTSNPN and CDR2 is SVGIG (reference sequence). The CDR3 loop spans 13 amino acids. V was trimmed by 2 bases and J by 4 bases, leaving 9 bases between them. The CDR3, as DNA: TGTGCCTGGAGTCAAAGGGGAAATCAGCCCCAGCATTTT. Protein: CAWSQRGNQPQHF. The variable domain in full, completed from reference TRBV30 and TRBJ1-5, reads SQTIHQWPATLVQPVGSPLSLECTVEGTSNPNLYWYRQAAGRGLQLLFYSVGIGQISSEVPQNLSASRPQDRQFILSSKKLLLSDSGFYLCAWSQRGNQPQHFGDGTRLSIL.

This chain joins TRBV4-1 and TRBJ1-4, with D unresolved. This CDR3 spans 15 amino acids. CDR1 and CDR2 from the germline V gene are MGHRA and YSYEKL. With 0 bases removed from V and 7 bases from J, the gap between germline ends came to 12 bases. For the CDR3, the DNA is TGCGCCAGCAGCCAAGAAGGGAGATACAGTGAAAAACTGTTTTTT. As protein: CASSQEGRYSEKLFF.

The V gene is TRBV2, the J gene TRBJ1-5; D unresolved. V was trimmed by 4 bases and J by 0 bases, leaving 10 bases between them. The CDR3 spans 15 residues. The germline gives CDR1 SNHLY, CDR2 FYNNEI. DNA of the CDR3: TGTGCCAGCAGTGCCGAACGGGATAGCAATCAGCCCCAGCATTTT. It codes for CASSAERDSNQPQHF.

V and J are TRBV9 and TRBJ1-1; a weak D match, TRBD1 (5 bases). The CDR3 is 13 residues long. The V end was cut by 4 bases, the J end by 1 base, with 8 bases between. In germline, CDR1 is SGDLS, CDR2 YYNGEE. The CDR3 sequence: CASSPTGNTEAFF. The CDR3 nucleotides read TGTGCCAGCAGCCCTACAGGGAACACTGAAGCTTTCTTT.

This chain links TRBV4-1 with TRBJ2-5; 9 positions agree with TRBD1. With the DNA end fitting TRBJ2-7 better, the J assignment may be wrong. The length of the CDR3 is 15 residues. The V gene's germline CDR1 is MGHRA and CDR2 YSYEKL. The CDR3 sequence: CASSLLQGAGYEQYF. DNA of the CDR3: TGCGCCAGCAGCCTACTACAGGGGGCAGGATACGAGCAGTACTTC.

The chain couples TRBV11-1 to TRBJ2-1, with a possible D match to TRBD2 (6 bases). The length of the CDR3 is 17 residues. The germline CDR1 and CDR2 sequences are SGHAT and FQDESV (reference sequence). V lost 2 bases to trimming and J lost 6 bases, with 20 bases between them. DNA for the CDR3: TGTGCCAGCAGCTTAATTGGTTCTAGCGAGCTTGGCAATGAGCAGTTCTTC. It specifies CASSLIGSSELGNEQFF. Full variable domain (outside the CDR3, taken from reference TRBV11-1 and TRBJ2-1): EAEVAQSPRYKITEKSQAVAFWCDPISGHATLYWYRQILGQGPELLVQFQDESVVDDSQLPKDRFSAERLKGVDSTLKIQPAELGDSAMYLCASSLIGSSELGNEQFFGPGTRLTVL.

V and J are TRBV4-1 and TRBJ1-5; TRBD1 might be the D (5 bases). Trimming took 1 base from V and 5 from J, leaving 9 bases between them. CDR3 length: 14 residues. Germline V lookup: CDR1 MGHRA, CDR2 YSYEKL. CDR3 region: CASSQVAGYQPQHF. CDR3 DNA: TGCGCCAGCAGCCAAGTCGCAGGGTATCAGCCCCAGCATTTT.

A few counts support this clone. The J gene is TRBJ2-7, the V gene TRBV6-6; maybe TRBD2 (6 bases). V lost 4 bases and J lost 3, with 13 bases in between. Germline values: CDR1 MNHNY, CDR2 SVGAGI (reference sequence). CDR3 length: 14 amino acids. In DNA form, the CDR3 reads TGTGCCAGCAGTTTCGTGGGCGGGAACTACGAGCAGTACTTC. Translation: CASSFVGGNYEQYF.